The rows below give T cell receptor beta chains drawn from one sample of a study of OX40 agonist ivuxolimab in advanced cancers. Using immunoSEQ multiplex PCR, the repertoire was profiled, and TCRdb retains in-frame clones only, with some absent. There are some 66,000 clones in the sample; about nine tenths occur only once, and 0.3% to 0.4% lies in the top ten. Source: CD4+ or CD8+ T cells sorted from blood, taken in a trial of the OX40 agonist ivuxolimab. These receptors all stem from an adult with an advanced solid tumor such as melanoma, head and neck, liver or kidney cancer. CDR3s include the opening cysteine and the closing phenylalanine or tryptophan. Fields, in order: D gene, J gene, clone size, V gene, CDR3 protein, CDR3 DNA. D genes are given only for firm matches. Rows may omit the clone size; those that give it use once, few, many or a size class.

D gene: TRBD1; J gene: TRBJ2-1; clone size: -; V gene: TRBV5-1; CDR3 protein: CASTTGTGTEQFF; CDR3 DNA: TGCGCCAGCACCACCGGGACAGGGACTGAGCAGTTCTTC
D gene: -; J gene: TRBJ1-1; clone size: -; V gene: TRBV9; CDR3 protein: CASSVNPQGNTEAFF; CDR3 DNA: TGTGCCAGCAGCGTCAACCCACAGGGGAACACTGAAGCTTTCTTT
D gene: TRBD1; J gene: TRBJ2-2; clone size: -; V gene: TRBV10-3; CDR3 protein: CAISGGDRGYAGELFF; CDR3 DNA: TGTGCCATCAGTGGCGGGGACAGGGGCTATGCCGGGGAGCTGTTTTTT
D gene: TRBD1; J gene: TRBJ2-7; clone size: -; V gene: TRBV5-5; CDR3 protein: CASSLRDSDSTYEQYF; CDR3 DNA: TGTGCCAGCAGCTTGAGGGACAGCGATTCAACCTACGAGCAGTACTTC
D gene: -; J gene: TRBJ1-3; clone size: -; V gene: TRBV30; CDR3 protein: CAWSGSGHTIYF; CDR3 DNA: TGTGCCTGGAGTGGGTCAGGGCACACCATATATTTT
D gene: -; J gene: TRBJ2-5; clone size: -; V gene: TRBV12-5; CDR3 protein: CASGWVGRETQYF; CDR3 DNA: TGTGCTAGTGGTTGGGTGGGTCGCGAGACCCAGTACTTC
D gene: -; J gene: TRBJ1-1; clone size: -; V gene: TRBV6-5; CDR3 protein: CASRSMNTEAFF; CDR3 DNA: TGTGCCAGCAGATCCATGAACACTGAAGCTTTCTTT
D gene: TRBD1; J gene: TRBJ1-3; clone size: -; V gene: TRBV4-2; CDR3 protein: CASSQVGQGARGNTIYF; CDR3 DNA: TGTGCCAGCAGCCAAGTGGGACAGGGGGCGCGAGGAAACACCATATATTTT
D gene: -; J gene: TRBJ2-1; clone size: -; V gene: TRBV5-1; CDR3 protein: CASSKTGRRDNEQFF; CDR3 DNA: TGCGCCAGCAGCAAGACAGGTCGTAGGGACAATGAGCAGTTCTTC
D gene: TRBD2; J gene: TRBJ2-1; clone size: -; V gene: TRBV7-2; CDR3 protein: CASSQWGTSDHDEQFF; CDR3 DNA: TGTGCCAGCAGCCAGTGGGGGACTAGCGACCACGATGAGCAGTTCTTC
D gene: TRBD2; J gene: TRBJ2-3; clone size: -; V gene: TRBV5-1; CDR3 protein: CASSSGLAGGDVGTDTQYF; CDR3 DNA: TGCGCCAGCAGCTCGGGACTAGCGGGGGGTGACGTGGGGACAGATACGCAGTATTTT
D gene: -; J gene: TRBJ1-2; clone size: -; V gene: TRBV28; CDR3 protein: CASSLLGRGYTF; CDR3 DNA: TGTGCCAGCAGTTTATTGGGAAGGGGCTACACCTTC
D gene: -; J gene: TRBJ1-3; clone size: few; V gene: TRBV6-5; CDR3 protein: CASKRGTRGNTIYF; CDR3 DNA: TGTGCCAGCAAAAGGGGGACGAGAGGAAACACCATATATTTT
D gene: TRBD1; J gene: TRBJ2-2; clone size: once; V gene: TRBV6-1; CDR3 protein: CASSVSGTGNTGELFF; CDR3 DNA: TGTGCCAGCAGTGTATCCGGGACAGGGAACACCGGGGAGCTGTTTTTT
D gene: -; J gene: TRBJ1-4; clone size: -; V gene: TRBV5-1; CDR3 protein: CASSSAGEKLFF; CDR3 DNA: TGCGCCAGCAGCTCAGCAGGTGAAAAACTGTTTTTT
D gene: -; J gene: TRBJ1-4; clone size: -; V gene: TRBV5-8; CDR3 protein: CASSFSRTGATNEKLFF; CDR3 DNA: TGTGCCAGCAGCTTCAGTCGGACGGGGGCAACTAATGAAAAACTGTTTTTT